What follows are 23 T cell receptor beta chains derived from one specimen sequenced in a study of T-cell reconstitution after alpha-beta-depleted transplantation in children. Unique molecular identifiers tagged the TCRbeta library. One entry per CDR3 protein, called by TCRdb with MiXCR from the PCR reads. The sample lists 120,000 or so distinct CDR3 sequences, more than 20% seen once, with roughly a tenth in the top ten. Sequences were derived from PBMCs, mostly from graft donor cells, sampled 180 days after TCRalphabeta/CD19-depleted stem cell transplant. These receptors originate from a male patient between 2 and 15 years old who had a stem cell transplant for chronic granulomatous disease, so the T cells may come from the graft donor.

This clonotype was seen repeatedly, ten times or more. J is TRBJ2-1 and V is TRBV7-3, with D maybe TRBD2 (5 bases). V was clipped by 5 bases and J by 0 bases, with 14 bases between them. The CDR3 spans 16 residues. Germline V CDR1 and CDR2: SGHTA, FQGTGA. The CDR3 region is CASSPVLAGSYNEQFF. CDR3 DNA sequence: TGTGCCAGCAGCCCCGTTCTAGCAGGCTCCTACAATGAGCAGTTCTTC.

The sample holds a few counts of this clonotype. The gene calls are TRBV10-3 and TRBJ2-3; D gene ambiguous. Trimming took 6 bases from V and 3 from J, leaving 10 bases between them. CDR1 and CDR2 from the germline V gene are ENHRY and SYGVKD. The CDR3 totals 13 residues. In DNA, the CDR3 is TGTGCCATCAGCGAACTAAATACAGATACGCAGTATTTT. Translating it yields CAISELNTDTQYF.

This clonotype was detected many times. The rearrangement joins TRBV12-3 or TRBV12-4 to TRBJ2-3; no definite D call. The V end lost 7 bases, the J end lost 0 bases, and 8 bases lay between the germline ends. The CDR3 has 13 residues. The CDR3 protein is CASTFYSTDTQYF. As DNA, the CDR3 is TGTGCCAGCACCTTCTACAGCACAGATACGCAGTATTTT.

This clonotype was seen repeatedly, ten times or more. The chain carries TRBV28 and TRBJ2-2; the match to TRBD2 covers 8 bases. V was clipped by 8 bases and J by 6 bases; unmatched bases: 8. From germline, CDR1 is MDHEN and CDR2 SYDVKM. The CDR3 totals 14 residues. The CDR3 nucleotides read TGTGCCAGCTGGACTGCGGGACTAGCCGGGGAGCTGTTTTTT. It translates to CASWTAGLAGELFF.

This rearrangement joins TRBV20-1 to TRBJ2-4, with TRBD1 matching 7 bases. In germline, CDR1 is DFQATT, CDR2 SNEGSKA (reference sequence). This CDR3 is 15 amino acids long. V was pared by 3 bases and J by 3 bases, with 8 bases of the junction left unmatched. This chain's CDR3 is CSASASGQNKNIQYF. CDR3 DNA sequence: TGCAGTGCTAGTGCGTCGGGACAGAACAAAAACATTCAGTACTTC.

The gene calls are TRBV2 and TRBJ2-7, with 14 bases fitting TRBD2. The germline V gene encodes CDR1 SNHLY and CDR2 FYNNEI. The CDR3 extends over 18 amino acids. In DNA form, the CDR3 reads TGTACCCTCCTTTTCCCATCCGGGACTAGCGGGGGAGACTACGAGCAGTACTTC. It specifies CTLLFPSGTSGGDYEQYF.

This clonotype was counted at least ten times. This sequence joins TRBV20-1 and TRBJ2-7; D unresolved. CDR1 and CDR2 from the germline V gene are DFQATT and SNEGSKA (reference sequence). Deletions cut 3 bases from V and 1 base from J, with 16 bases between. This CDR3 spans 15 amino acids. The CDR3 spells CSARPHSTTSYEQYF. The CDR3 nucleotides are TGCAGTGCTAGGCCCCATTCTACTACTTCCTACGAGCAGTACTTC.

This clonotype was recorded many times. The chain uses TRBV27 and TRBJ2-6; D remains unclear. V was cut by 11 bases and J by 0 bases, with 5 bases left in between. There are 12 residues in the CDR3. Germline CDR1 is MNHEY and CDR2 is SMNVEV (reference sequence). CDR3 region: CASSSGANVLTF. The CDR3 bases are TGTGCCTCAAGCTCTGGGGCCAACGTCCTGACTTTC.

This clonotype showed up many times. This sequence joins TRBV5-6 and TRBJ2-5, with D possibly TRBD1 on 6 matching bases. CDR3 length equals 15 residues. CDR1 SGHDT and CDR2 YYEEEE come from the germline V gene. Trimming left V 1 base short and J 1 base short, with 11 bases between. The CDR3 DNA is TGTGCCAGCAGCTTGACAGGGCACCTCCAAGAGACCCAGTACTTC. It specifies CASSLTGHLQETQYF.

The genes are TRBV18 and TRBJ2-5; D unresolved. Trimming cost V 5 bases and J 1 base, with 11 bases left between them. Germline lookup yields CDR1 KGHSH and CDR2 LQKENI. The CDR3 sequence is 14 residues long. The CDR3 reads CASSMVRTQETQYF. The CDR3 bases are TGTGCCAGCTCAATGGTGAGAACCCAAGAGACCCAGTACTTC.

This clonotype was seen only a few times. The chain couples TRBV12-3 or TRBV12-4 to TRBJ2-1, with 10 bases that match TRBD1. Germline trimming cut 1 base from V and 7 bases from J; bases unmatched to any gene: 4. The CDR3 is made up of 15 amino acids. CDR3 sequence: CASSLGGTGVNEQFF. The CDR3 nucleotides read TGTGCCAGCAGTTTAGGAGGGACAGGGGTAAATGAGCAGTTCTTC.

This clonotype appeared many times. The chain recombines TRBV20-1 with TRBJ2-5; perhaps TRBD2 as D (7 bases). Trimming removed 3 bases from V and 4 bases from J, with 15 bases in between. The CDR3 has 14 residues. Germline V CDR1 and CDR2: DFQATT, SNEGSKA (reference sequence). Here the CDR3 reads CSARGGGGGETQYF. Here the CDR3 DNA reads TGCAGTGCTAGGGGAGGCGGGGGCGGAGAGACCCAGTACTTC.

This chain joins TRBV9 and TRBJ2-7; the match to TRBD1 covers 7 bases. The length of the CDR3 is 20 residues. Trimming took 0 bases from V and 0 from J; bases not matched to a gene: 18. The germline V gene encodes CDR1 SGDLS and CDR2 YYNGEE. The CDR3: CASSVAQTGITTKSSYEQYF. CDR3 in DNA: TGTGCCAGCAGCGTAGCTCAGACAGGGATTACGACAAAAAGCTCCTACGAGCAGTACTTC.

There are many counts of this clonotype. The chain links TRBV29-1 to TRBJ2-3; possibly TRBD2 for D (5 bases). The CDR3 is 10 residues long. V was clipped by 6 bases and J by 6 bases, with 7 bases between them. Germline CDR1 reads SQVTM; CDR2 reads ANQGSEA. The DNA of the CDR3 is TGCAGCGTCGGGGAGGATACGCAGTATTTT. Its protein is CSVGEDTQYF.

The J gene is TRBJ2-7, the V gene TRBV3-1; D is ambiguous. The germline V gene has CDR1 LGHDT and CDR2 YNNKEL (reference sequence). The CDR3 has 14 residues. V lost 1 base and J lost 3, with 10 bases in between. CDR3 protein: CASSQAGSSYEQYF. In DNA form, the CDR3 reads TGTGCCAGCAGCCAAGCGGGTAGCAGCTACGAGCAGTACTTC.

This clonotype was seen a few times. V and J are TRBV5-1 and TRBJ2-1, with 9 bases aligning to TRBD2. The V and J ends lost 0 bases and 7 bases, in that order; junction bases with no gene match: 2. The CDR3 totals 14 residues. The germline V gene encodes CDR1 SGHRS and CDR2 YFSETQ. The CDR3: CASSLDSGRNEQFF. CDR3 sequence (DNA): TGCGCCAGCAGCTTGGATAGCGGGAGAAATGAGCAGTTCTTC.

Ten or more counts support this clonotype. The chain combines TRBV20-1 with TRBJ1-5; D is undetermined. The CDR3 has 13 amino acids. Looked up from germline, CDR1 is DFQATT and CDR2 is SNEGSKA (reference sequence). Trimming removed 6 bases at V and 1 base at J, with 10 bases between. The CDR3 sequence is CSATSDSNQPQHF. The CDR3 region has the DNA TGCAGTGCAACATCTGACAGCAATCAGCCCCAGCATTTT.

Concerning this clonotype: A much larger clone sits a single nucleotide away, making a read error possible. The J gene is TRBJ2-7, the V gene TRBV11-1, with D unclear. V was clipped by 1 base and J by 2 bases, with 3 bases between them. This CDR3 is built from 12 residues. CDR1 is SGHAT, CDR2 FQDESV, per germline (reference sequence). CDR3: CASSLDTYEQYF. The CDR3 DNA reads as TGTGCCAGCAGCTTAGACACCTACGAGCAGTACTTC.

This clonotype was found many times. The V gene is TRBV24-1, the J gene TRBJ2-1, with TRBD2 matching over 8 bases. The junction had 10 bases not matched to a gene; V was cut back by 3 bases and J by 7 bases. This CDR3 is 16 amino acids long. Germline V gene lookup returns CDR1 KGHDR and CDR2 SFDVKD. The CDR3 is CATSDRAGVSPNEQFF. In DNA form, the CDR3 reads TGTGCCACCAGTGATCGAGCGGGAGTATCCCCAAATGAGCAGTTCTTC.

This clonotype has a handful of counts. This chain joins TRBV5-1 and TRBJ2-7; TRBD1 agrees at 7 bases. V lost 0 bases to trimming and J lost 9 bases; unmatched junction nucleotides: 6. Germline lookup yields CDR1 SGHRS and CDR2 YFSETQ. The CDR3 consists of 13 residues. CDR3 bases: TGCGCCAGCAGCTTGGGTTGGGACAGAAGGCAGTACTTC. Its protein is CASSLGWDRRQYF. The full variable domain, its missing parts supplied by reference TRBV5-1 and TRBJ2-7, is KAGVTQTPRYLIKTRGQQVTLSCSPISGHRSVSWYQQTPGQGLQFLFEYFSETQRNKGNFPGRFSGRQFSNSRSEMNVSTLELGDSALYLCASSLGWDRRQYFGPGTRLTVT.

The V gene is TRBV5-1, the J gene TRBJ2-7; tentative D call: TRBD1 (6 bases). The CDR3 covers 14 residues. V lost 1 base and J lost 6, with 14 bases in between. CDR1 and CDR2 (germline): SGHRS, YFSETQ. The CDR3 DNA is TGCGCCAGCAGCTTGCAAGGACAGAAGGGCGAGCAGTACTTC. It yields the protein CASSLQGQKGEQYF.

There are many counts of this clonotype. The V gene is TRBV5-1, the J gene TRBJ2-7, with D perhaps TRBD1 (6 bases). Germline loops: CDR1 SGHRS, CDR2 YFSETQ. The CDR3 runs to 15 residues. Trimming took 0 bases from V and 5 from J, leaving 15 bases between them. The CDR3, as DNA: TGCGCCAGCAGCTTGGGCGACAGGCTTCTCGACGAGCAGTACTTC. It specifies CASSLGDRLLDEQYF. The entire variable domain, with the rest obtained from reference TRBV5-1 and TRBJ2-7, is as follows: KAGVTQTPRYLIKTRGQQVTLSCSPISGHRSVSWYQQTPGQGLQFLFEYFSETQRNKGNFPGRFSGRQFSNSRSEMNVSTLELGDSALYLCASSLGDRLLDEQYFGPGTRLTVT.

This clonotype was counted ten times or more. V usage is TRBV29-1 and J usage is TRBJ1-1, with TRBD1 matching over 8 bases. Per the germline V gene, CDR1 is SQVTM and CDR2 is ANQGSEA. The CDR3 length is 11 residues. The V and J ends lost 8 bases and 4 bases, in that order; junction bases with no gene match: 3. The CDR3 bases are TGCAGCTTAGGACAGGGCACTGAAGCTTTCTTT. Translation: CSLGQGTEAFF.